The entry that follows covers one T cell receptor (beta chain) sequence. This sample is drawn from a study of PD-1 blockade in mismatch repair-deficient tumors. Produced via immunoSEQ multiplex PCR; TCRdb's table is partial and in-frame only. The sample records tens of thousands of clones, approximately 80% being singletons. The CDR3 runs to 13 residues. Germline lookup yields CDR1 SGDLS and CDR2 YYNGEE. V lost 3 bases to trimming and J lost 4 bases; unmatched junction nucleotides: 4. The chain carries TRBV9 and TRBJ2-7; TRBD2 matches 7 bases. The origin of this receptor is an adult with mismatch repair-deficient cancer. Here the sequenced sample was PBMCs, taken around 38 weeks after starting pembrolizumab. The chain's CDR3 is CASSEGLKYEQYF. The CDR3 DNA follows: TGTGCCAGCAGCGAGGGACTAAAATACGAGCAGTACTTC.